This T cell receptor beta chain was profiled in a study of cytomegalovirus exposure and HLA in healthy donors. Study in general: The 120 or so validation repertoires were produced on the same platform as the 670 or so repertoires of the first cohort. This was reported in a later analysis.

Overall study findings and caveats: Subsequent analysis revealed that first-cohort TCR clusters tended to co-occur in the approximately 120 validation repertoires. A few CMV-associated chains proved CMV antigen-specific in vitro. The investigators catalogued under 200 TCR beta chains as cytomegalovirus-associated.

Measured with immunoSEQ multiplex PCR; TCRdb has only the in-frame clones, and not every one. The table includes 190,000 or so clones, around 81% detected once. Points on this clone: Its antigen is not identified.

CDR1 MGHRA and CDR2 YSYEKL come from the germline V gene. V shed 2 bases, J shed 8 bases, and the junction held 8 bases outside the gene matches. The CDR3 runs 15 residues. The TCR comes from a woman aged 18-29 years in good health and CMV-seropositive. Sequencing was performed on PBMCs. The V gene is TRBV4-1, the J gene TRBJ1-4, with 7 positions matching TRBD1. The CDR3 loop reads CASSQTGTATEKLFF. In nucleotides, the CDR3 is TGCGCCAGCAGCCAAACAGGGACAGCCACCGAAAAACTGTTTTTT.